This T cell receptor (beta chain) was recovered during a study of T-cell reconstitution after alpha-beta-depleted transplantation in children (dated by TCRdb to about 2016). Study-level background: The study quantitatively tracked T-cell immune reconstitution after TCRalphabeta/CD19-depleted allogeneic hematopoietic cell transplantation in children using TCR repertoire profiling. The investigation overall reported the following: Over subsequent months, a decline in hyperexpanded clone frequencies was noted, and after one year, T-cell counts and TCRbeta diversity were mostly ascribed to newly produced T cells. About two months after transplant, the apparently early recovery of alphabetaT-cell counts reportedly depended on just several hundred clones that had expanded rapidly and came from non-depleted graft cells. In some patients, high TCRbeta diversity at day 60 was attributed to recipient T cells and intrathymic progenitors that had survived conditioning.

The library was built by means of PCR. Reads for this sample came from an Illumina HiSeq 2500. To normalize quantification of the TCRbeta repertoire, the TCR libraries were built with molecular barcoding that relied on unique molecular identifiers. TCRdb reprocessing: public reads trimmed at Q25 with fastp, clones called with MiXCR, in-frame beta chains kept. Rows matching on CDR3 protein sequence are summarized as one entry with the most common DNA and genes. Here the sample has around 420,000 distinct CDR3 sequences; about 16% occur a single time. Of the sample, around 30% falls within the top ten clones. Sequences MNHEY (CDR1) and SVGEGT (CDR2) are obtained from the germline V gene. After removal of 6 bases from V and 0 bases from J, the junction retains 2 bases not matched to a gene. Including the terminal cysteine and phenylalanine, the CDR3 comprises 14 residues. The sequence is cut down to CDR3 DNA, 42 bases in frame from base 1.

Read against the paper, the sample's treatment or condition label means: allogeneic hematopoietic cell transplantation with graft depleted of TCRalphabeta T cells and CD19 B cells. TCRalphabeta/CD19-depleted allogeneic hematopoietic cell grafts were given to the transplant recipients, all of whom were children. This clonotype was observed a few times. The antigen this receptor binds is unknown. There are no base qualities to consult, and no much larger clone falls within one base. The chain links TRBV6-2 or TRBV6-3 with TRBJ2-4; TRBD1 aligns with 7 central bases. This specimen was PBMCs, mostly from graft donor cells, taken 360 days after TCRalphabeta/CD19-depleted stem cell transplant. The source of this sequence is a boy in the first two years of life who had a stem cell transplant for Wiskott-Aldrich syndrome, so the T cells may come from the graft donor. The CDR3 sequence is CASRGQLAKNIQYF. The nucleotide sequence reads TGTGCCAGCAGGGGACAGCTAGCCAAAAACATTCAGTACTTC.